The rows below give T cell receptor beta chains drawn from one sample of a study of spatial heterogeneity in lung cancer. One entry per CDR3 protein results from TCRdb running MiXCR on the 5' RACE reads. The sample holds some 20,000 distinct CDR3 sequences, about 16% seen once. Sequencing was performed on lung tumor tissue, taken at surgery. The receptor set was obtained from a female donor with early-stage non-small cell lung cancer. Each CDR3 is given with its conserved first and last residue. Each record gives: V gene, D gene, clone size, J gene, CDR3 DNA, CDR3 protein. D genes are given only for firm matches. Size values are once, few and many counts, or a class for expanded clones, and some rows have none.

>TRBV5-1|NA|few|TRBJ2-3
TGCGCCAGTACAACCGGGGGAGTACGAGATACGCAGTATTTT
CASTTGGVRDTQYF
>TRBV20-1|NA|NA|TRBJ2-7
TGCAGTGCTAGATTGTGGGGCAGAGACTACGAGCAGTACTTC
CSARLWGRDYEQYF
>TRBV20-1|TRBD1|few|TRBJ2-4
TGCAGTGCCATTCCCCCGGCAGGGGGCCTGGACATTCAGTACTTC
CSAIPPAGGLDIQYF
>TRBV18|TRBD1|NA|TRBJ2-6
TGTGCCAGCTCACCATTGGACAGGGTAATTGCCAACGTCCTGACTTTC
CASSPLDRVIANVLTF
>TRBV6-6|NA|NA|TRBJ2-7
TGTGCCAGCAGTTTGACGAGCGTCACTTACGAGCAGTACTTC
CASSLTSVTYEQYF
>TRBV29-1|NA|few|TRBJ2-6
TGCAGCGTTGCCCTGGTCTCTGGGGCCAACGTCCTGACTTTC
CSVALVSGANVLTF
>TRBV18|NA|medium-sized|TRBJ1-5
TGTGCCAGCTCACAGGGTGAATATCAGCCCCAGCATTTT
CASSQGEYQPQHF
>TRBV18|TRBD1|NA|TRBJ2-7
TGTGCCAGCTCACTGGGGACAGGGCCTCTAGAGCAGTACTTC
CASSLGTGPLEQYF
>TRBV11-2|TRBD2|NA|TRBJ2-1
TGTGCCAGCAGCCCTAGCGGACCTTCCTACAATGAGCAGTTCTTC
CASSPSGPSYNEQFF
>TRBV3-1|TRBD1|NA|TRBJ1-6
TGTGCCAGCAGCCCAACAGGGGGAGAAGGTTCACCCCTCCACTTT
CASSPTGGEGSPLHF
>TRBV20-1|TRBD2|many|TRBJ2-1
TGCAGTGCTAGAAAAATGGGAGGGGATGAGCAGTTCTTC
CSARKMGGDEQFF
>TRBV7-6|NA|many|TRBJ2-5
TGTGCCAGCAGCTTAGGTCCCGGGGAGACCCAGTACTTC
CASSLGPGETQYF
>TRBV5-1|TRBD1|NA|TRBJ2-1
TGCGCCAGCAGTCAGAGTTTGGGACAGTCCTACAATGAGCAGTTCTTC
CASSQSLGQSYNEQFF
>TRBV18|NA|NA|TRBJ2-7
TGTGCCAGCTCACGAGGGGCCGACTACGAGCAGTACTTC
CASSRGADYEQYF
>TRBV6-2/TRBV6-3|NA|many|TRBJ2-5
TGTGCCAGCAGTTACGGGGGAAAGGGCCAAGAGACCCAGTACTTC
CASSYGGKGQETQYF
>TRBV12-3/TRBV12-4|NA|NA|TRBJ2-3
TGTGCCAGCAGTGACGAGCTAGCAGGCACAGATACGCAGTATTTT
CASSDELAGTDTQYF
>TRBV20-1|NA|few|TRBJ2-7
TGCAGTGCTAGTCCCGGCTACGAGCAGTACTTC
CSASPGYEQYF
>TRBV20-1|NA|many|TRBJ2-3
TGCAGTGCTAGAGTTCCTGCTACCGAGGACTTACCTTGGGATACGCAGTATTTT
CSARVPATEDLPWDTQYF
>TRBV6-2/TRBV6-3|NA|medium-sized|TRBJ2-5
TGTGCCAGCAGTTACGGGGAGACCCAGTACTTC
CASSYGETQYF
>TRBV19|NA|few|TRBJ2-5
TGTGCCAGTACCGCGACAGGCCAAGAGACCCAGTACTTC
CASTATGQETQYF
>TRBV6-5|NA|NA|TRBJ2-2
TGTGCCAGCAGTTACCCCGGGGGCACCGGGGAGCTGTTTTTT
CASSYPGGTGELFF
>TRBV15|NA|NA|TRBJ2-7
TGTGCCACCAGCAGAGATGGAAAGTACGAGCAGTACTTC
CATSRDGKYEQYF
>TRBV7-9|NA|medium-sized|TRBJ2-7
TGTGCCAGCAGCTTAGCGGGAGGCGGCCCCTACGAGCAGTACTTC
CASSLAGGGPYEQYF
>TRBV3-1|NA|many|TRBJ2-5
TGTGCCAGCAGCCAAGATAGAAGCGGACGTCAAGAGACCCAGTACTTC
CASSQDRSGRQETQYF
>TRBV6-4|TRBD1|many|TRBJ2-1
TGTGCCAGCAGTGCTTGGACAGGGTTGGAGCAGTTCTTC
CASSAWTGLEQFF
>TRBV7-2|NA|NA|TRBJ2-1
TGTGCCAGCAGCTATCTGGTGGGAGACTCCTACAATGAGCAGTTCTTC
CASSYLVGDSYNEQFF
>TRBV21-1|NA|NA|TRBJ2-3
TGTGCCAGCAGCAGTATTAGCGGGAGGGCCACAGATACGCAGTATTTT
CASSSISGRATDTQYF
>TRBV20-1|TRBD2|many|TRBJ2-5
TGCAGAGGACTAGCGGGAGAGACCCAGTACTTC
CRGLAGETQYF
>TRBV6-1|NA|NA|TRBJ2-1
TGTGCCAGCACCTTGGCATGGGGGGACAATGAGCAGTTCTTC
CASTLAWGDNEQFF
>TRBV18|NA|many|TRBJ2-5
TGTGCCAGCTCACGGGGGACCCTTCAAGAGACCCAGTACTTC
CASSRGTLQETQYF
>TRBV29-1|TRBD1|many|TRBJ2-2
TGCAGCGTTGCCGGGACAGCAACCACCGGGGAGCTGTTTTTT
CSVAGTATTGELFF
>TRBV20-1|TRBD2|few|TRBJ2-5
TGCAGTGCATACGGGACTAGCGGGAGGGTACAAGAGACCCAGTACTTC
CSAYGTSGRVQETQYF
>TRBV5-1|NA|many|TRBJ2-3
TGCGCCAGCAGCGGATCATCAGATACGCAGTATTTT
CASSGSSDTQYF
>TRBV20-1|NA|many|TRBJ1-4
TGCAGTGCTAGTCAGGATTCTGCAACTAATGAAAAACTGTTTTTT
CSASQDSATNEKLFF
>TRBV5-1|TRBD2|NA|TRBJ2-4
TGCGCCAGCAGCTTAACACTAGCGGGAGCGGCGGTCAAAAACATTCAGTACTTC
CASSLTLAGAAVKNIQYF
>TRBV11-1|TRBD1|many|TRBJ2-7
TGTGCCAGCAGCCGCGCGGGACAGGGGTCCTCCTACGAGCAGTACTTC
CASSRAGQGSSYEQYF
>TRBV27|NA|NA|TRBJ2-7
TGTGCCAGCAGCCGACAACTCTCCTACGAGCAGTACTTC
CASSRQLSYEQYF
>TRBV30|NA|NA|TRBJ2-7
TGTGCCTGGCAGGGGGGCTCCTACGAGCAGTACTTC
CAWQGGSYEQYF
>TRBV2|TRBD2|many|TRBJ2-7
TGTGCCAGCAGTTTGAGGGACTACCACGAGCAGTACTTC
CASSLRDYHEQYF
>TRBV9|NA|medium-sized|TRBJ2-3
TGTGCCAGCGGATATGGGGATACGCAGTATTTT
CASGYGDTQYF
>TRBV5-1|NA|NA|TRBJ2-5
TGCGCCAGCCGGAGGGTTGAAGAGACCCAGTACTTC
CASRRVEETQYF
>TRBV29-1|TRBD2|many|TRBJ2-1
TGCAGCGCGCGGGAGCCAAGCTCCTACAATGAGCAGTTCTTC
CSAREPSSYNEQFF
>TRBV5-1|NA|few|TRBJ2-3
TGCGCCAGCAGCTTATGGCAGGATATTAGCACAGATACGCAGTATTTT
CASSLWQDISTDTQYF
>TRBV28|NA|many|TRBJ2-5
TGTGCCAGCAGTTTGAGGGGAACTGAGACCCAGTACTTC
CASSLRGTETQYF
>TRBV7-2|NA|NA|TRBJ2-5
TGTGCCAGCAGCTTGGGCGGGCTCTACCAAGAGACCCAGTACTTC
CASSLGGLYQETQYF
>TRBV29-1|NA|many|TRBJ2-3
TGCAGCGTCGCTGGGGGAAGCACAGATACGCAGTATTTT
CSVAGGSTDTQYF
>TRBV6-5|NA|many|TRBJ2-1
TGTGCCAGCAGCTCCGGGCCCTACAATGAGCAGTTCTTC
CASSSGPYNEQFF
>TRBV10-1|NA|many|TRBJ2-7
TGCGCCAGCAGTGAGCTGGAGGGAATTTCAGGCTACGAGCAGTACTTC
CASSELEGISGYEQYF
>TRBV27|NA|many|TRBJ1-6
TGTGCCAGCAGTTTCAGGGCCGGGGGATCACCCCTCCACTTT
CASSFRAGGSPLHF
>TRBV23-1|NA|many|TRBJ2-2
TGCGCCAGCAGCCCGTTCGCCAGGGCTAACACCGGGGAGCTGTTTTTT
CASSPFARANTGELFF
>TRBV29-1|TRBD1|once|TRBJ2-3
TGCAGCGTTGGGCCGGGACAGAGCACAGATACGCAGTATTTT
CSVGPGQSTDTQYF
>TRBV5-1|TRBD2|once|TRBJ2-7
TGCGCCAGCAGTGCGGGGGTCACCTACGAGCAGTACTTC
CASSAGVTYEQYF
>TRBV5-1|NA|many|TRBJ2-5
TGCGCCAGCAGCTTCGGAGGACAGGGCGTCTCAGGGGGGGCCCAGTACTTC
CASSFGGQGVSGGAQYF
>TRBV11-2|NA|many|TRBJ2-1
TGTGCCAGCAGCTTAACTGGGCGGTTTGAGCAGTTCTTC
CASSLTGRFEQFF